What follows are 15 T cell receptor beta chains derived from one specimen sequenced in a study of Graves' ophthalmopathy and Graves' hyperthyroidism. As the template, RNA transcripts were used to amplify TCR beta CDR3 regions. HTBI primers served in a first-round RT-PCR, which a second-round multiplex PCR followed. TCRdb recomputed calls from the multiplex PCR reads with MiXCR, one row per CDR3 protein. The sample lists approximately 380,000 distinct CDR3 sequences; roughly 21% were seen once. The sequenced material came from peripheral blood. Receptors were obtained from a young woman with stable Graves' hyperthyroidism.

This clonotype came up many times. This chain links TRBV7-6 with TRBJ2-5; no clear D. This CDR3 contains 15 residues. The V gene's germline CDR1 is SGHVS and CDR2 FNYEAQ. V lost 1 base, J lost 4 bases, and 13 bases lay in between. In DNA form, the CDR3 reads TGTGCCAGCAGCTTAGACAGCCTGGCGTCAGAGACCCAGTACTTC. Translated, it gives CASSLDSLASETQYF.

CDR3 sequence (DNA): TGTGCCAGCAGCCGGAGACTAGCGGAGCCCACAGATACGCAGTATTTT. It codes for CASSRRLAEPTDTQYF. The chain has TRBV11-1 and TRBJ2-3, with 9 bases aligning to TRBD2. The CDR3 runs 16 residues. The J segment lost 2 bases and the V segment lost 5 bases, leaving 8 bases of the junction unmatched. The germline gives CDR1 SGHAT, CDR2 FQDESV (reference sequence).

This sequence joins TRBV5-6 and TRBJ2-2; 9 bases are a match to TRBD1. The germline V gene encodes CDR1 SGHDT and CDR2 YYEEEE. After removal of 0 bases from V and 4 bases from J, the junction contained 10 bases not matched to a gene. The CDR3 spans 18 residues. The CDR3 region is CASSLDLQQGAGTGELFF. CDR3 sequence (DNA): TGTGCCAGCAGCTTGGACTTACAACAGGGGGCGGGCACCGGGGAGCTGTTTTTT. The variable domain in full, completed from reference TRBV5-6 and TRBJ2-2, reads DAGVTQSPTHLIKTRGQQVTLRCSPKSGHDTVSWYQQALGQGPQFIFQYYEEEERQRGNFPDRFSGHQFPNYSSELNVNALLLGDSALYLCASSLDLQQGAGTGELFFGEGSRLTVL.

Ten or more counts support this clonotype. The rearrangement joins TRBV7-9 to TRBJ2-7; 9 nucleotides align to TRBD2. The V and J ends lost 6 bases and 0 bases, in that order; junction bases with no gene match: 6. This CDR3 spans 15 amino acids. The germline V gene has CDR1 SEHNR and CDR2 FQNEAQ (reference sequence). The CDR3 loop is CASRSSGSASYEQYF. CDR3 bases: TGTGCCAGCAGAAGTAGCGGGAGTGCCTCCTACGAGCAGTACTTC.

The genes are TRBV28 and TRBJ2-7; D is uncertain. This CDR3 has 14 amino acids. V was pared by 1 base and J by 6 bases, with 13 bases between. Looked up from germline, CDR1 is MDHEN and CDR2 is SYDVKM. The CDR3, as DNA: TGTGCCAGCAGTTTATTCGGACGGTTTCGCGAGCAGTACTTC. Translating it yields CASSLFGRFREQYF.

The rearrangement uses TRBV12-3 or TRBV12-4 and TRBJ1-1, with unresolved D. V was trimmed by 6 bases and J by 11 bases, leaving 19 bases between them. CDR3 length equals 13 residues. CDR3: CASSLIGLYGAFF. The CDR3 DNA reads as TGTGCCAGCAGCCTAATCGGACTTTACGGGGCTTTCTTT.

The chain joins TRBV6-2 or TRBV6-3 to TRBJ1-2; D uncertain. CDR1 and CDR2 (germline): MNHEY, SVGEGT. V lost 7 bases, J lost 2 bases, and 8 bases lay in between. The CDR3 contains 12 residues. This CDR3 is CASTFENYGYTF. The CDR3 DNA reads as TGTGCCAGCACGTTCGAGAACTATGGCTACACCTTC.

The table lists this clonotype with many counts. The chain is built from TRBV12-3 or TRBV12-4 and TRBJ1-1, with D perhaps TRBD1 (5 bases). The CDR3 totals 15 residues. Trimming removed 6 bases from V and 2 bases from J, with 16 bases in between. The CDR3 DNA reads as TGTGCCAGCAGGTCGGGACGGGAAACTAACACTGAAGCTTTCTTT. It specifies CASRSGRETNTEAFF.

This clonotype was detected many times. This chain connects TRBV19 to TRBJ2-2, with D perhaps TRBD2 (5 bases). The germline V gene has CDR1 LNHDA and CDR2 SQIVND (reference sequence). The CDR3 length is 16 residues. V was trimmed by 10 bases and J by 0 bases, leaving 18 bases between them. The CDR3, as DNA: TGTGCCACAAACGCGTTAGACTATTCGAACACCGGGGAGCTGTTTTTT. Its protein is CATNALDYSNTGELFF.

This clonotype was picked up many times. V gene TRBV29-1 combines with J gene TRBJ1-1, with D possibly being TRBD1 (5 bases). Looked up from germline, CDR1 is SQVTM and CDR2 is ANQGSEA. The germline V and J ends were trimmed by 5 bases and 2 bases, with 9 bases remaining between them. This CDR3 is 12 amino acids long. The CDR3 DNA reads as TGCAGCGTTCTTGACAGTAACACTGAAGCTTTCTTT. Translated, it gives CSVLDSNTEAFF.

This clonotype was counted many times. The gene calls are TRBV6-5 and TRBJ2-7; TRBD2 might be the D (5 bases). Germline CDR1 MNHEY, CDR2 SVGAGI. This CDR3 contains 15 residues. With 3 bases removed from V and 3 bases from J, the gap between germline ends came to 15 bases. The CDR3 reads CASSYSLLANYEQYF. In DNA form, the CDR3 reads TGTGCCAGCAGTTATTCCCTTTTAGCGAACTACGAGCAGTACTTC.

This clonotype has a count of ten or more. This rearrangement joins TRBV6-2 or TRBV6-3 to TRBJ2-2; no reliable D call. The CDR3 length is 15 residues. CDR1 and CDR2 (germline): MNHEY, SVGEGT. V was cut by 6 bases and J by 1 base, with 12 bases left in between. As DNA, the CDR3 is TGTGCCAGCAGCACCGGAAACGAGAACACCGGGGAGCTGTTTTTT. It is translated as CASSTGNENTGELFF.

This clonotype was found many times. The rearrangement joins TRBV7-3 to TRBJ1-2; 7 bases agree with TRBD1. Germline lookup yields CDR1 SGHTA and CDR2 FQGTGA. J gave up 6 bases and V 0 bases, and 7 bases lay outside the gene matches. The CDR3 is 15 amino acids. DNA of the CDR3: TGTGCCAGCAGCTTAACTTTCAAGGGGGCCGATGGCTACACCTTC. Its protein is CASSLTFKGADGYTF.

The chain uses TRBV6-2 or TRBV6-3 and TRBJ1-3; D not resolved. V was pared by 2 bases and J by 0 bases, with 14 bases between. This CDR3 spans 17 amino acids. Germline-derived CDR1 and CDR2 are MNHEY and SVGEGT. The CDR3 region has the DNA TGTGCCAGCAGTTACGAAGCGCGACACCCCTCTGGAAACACCATATATTTT. Its protein product is CASSYEARHPSGNTIYF.

This clonotype was observed many times. V usage is TRBV19 and J usage is TRBJ2-2; TRBD1 might be the D (6 bases). The CDR3 spans 12 residues. V lost 6 bases and J lost 5, with 7 bases in between. Germline V gene lookup returns CDR1 LNHDA and CDR2 SQIVND (reference sequence). The DNA of the CDR3 is TGTGCCAGTAGCAGGGGAACCGGGGAGCTGTTTTTT. Translating it yields CASSRGTGELFF.